Following are 2 T cell receptor beta chains from one sample sequenced in a study of early T cells in non-severe SARS-CoV-2 infection (dated by TCRdb to the early 2020s). Library creation used 5' RACE. Sequencing relied on a NextSeq 500. Using fastp trimming at Q25 and MiXCR clonotype assembly, TCRdb reanalyzed the public sequencing data and kept in-frame beta chains. All rows with the same CDR3 protein become a single entry with the most common DNA and genes. The sample data list about 49,000 distinct CDR3 sequences, and under 7.5% of these were observed just once. The top ten hold about 2.7% of the sample. This specimen was whole blood, taken at baseline. The receptors originated from an adult who was a healthcare worker with PCR-confirmed SARS-CoV-2 infection or an uninfected control (not recorded which).

The chain recombines TRBV9 with TRBJ1-2, with D perhaps matching TRBD1 (6 bases). V was clipped by 0 bases and J by 0 bases, with 9 bases between them. Germline V gene lookup returns CDR1 SGDLS and CDR2 YYNGEE. There are 15 residues in the CDR3. The CDR3 DNA follows: TGTGCCAGCAGCGTAGGGGACACCTCTAACTATGGCTACACCTTC. This gives the protein CASSVGDTSNYGYTF.

This clonotype was found a few times. The chain recombines TRBV5-6 with TRBJ2-7; D is unclear. Trimming cost V 3 bases and J 0 bases, with 13 bases left between them. Germline V gives CDR1 SGHDT, CDR2 YYEEEE. This CDR3 contains 15 residues. For the CDR3, the DNA is TGTGCCAGCAGCTCCGTTCTAGGTAGCTCCTACGAGCAGTACTTC. It specifies CASSSVLGSSYEQYF.